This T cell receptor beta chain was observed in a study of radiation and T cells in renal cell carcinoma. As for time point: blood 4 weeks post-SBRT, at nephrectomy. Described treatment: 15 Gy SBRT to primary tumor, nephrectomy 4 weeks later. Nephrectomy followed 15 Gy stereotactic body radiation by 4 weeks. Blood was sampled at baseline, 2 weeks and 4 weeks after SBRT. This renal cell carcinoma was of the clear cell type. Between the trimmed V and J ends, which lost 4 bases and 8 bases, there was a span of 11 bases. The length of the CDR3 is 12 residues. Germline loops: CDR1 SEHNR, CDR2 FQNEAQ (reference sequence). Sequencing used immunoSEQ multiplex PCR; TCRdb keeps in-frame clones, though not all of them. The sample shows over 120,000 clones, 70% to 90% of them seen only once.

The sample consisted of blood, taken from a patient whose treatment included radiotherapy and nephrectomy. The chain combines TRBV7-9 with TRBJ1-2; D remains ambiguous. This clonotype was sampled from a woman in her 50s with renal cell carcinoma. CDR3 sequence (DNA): TGTGCCAGCAGCTCCGAAGTAGGAGGCTACACCTTC. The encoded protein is CASSSEVGGYTF.